This entry lists 21 T cell receptor beta chains sequenced from one sample in a study of blood T cell repertoires in COVID-19. Sequenced by immunoSEQ multiplex PCR; TCRdb stores in-frame clones only, minus some. There are under 80,000 clones in the sample; approximately 87% occur only once, and approximately 4.7% lies in the top ten. Sequencing used peripheral blood. These receptors all come from a man in his forties or fifties with active COVID-19.

V gene TRBV5-1 combines with J gene TRBJ1-4; a weak D match, TRBD1 (5 bases). Trimming removed 6 bases at V and 8 bases at J, with 20 bases between. This CDR3 is 15 amino acids long. Germline values: CDR1 SGHRS, CDR2 YFSETQ. In nucleotides, the CDR3 is TGCGCCAGCACCTCTCAGGGTATGTTCGAAGAAAAACTGTTTTTT. Its translation: CASTSQGMFEEKLFF.

The chain is built from TRBV24-1 and TRBJ2-3; the match to TRBD2 covers 9 bases. The CDR3 length is 15 residues. V trimming: 3 bases; J trimming: 8 bases; junction bases outside the gene matches: 8. Germline-derived CDR1 and CDR2 are KGHDR and SFDVKD. As DNA, the CDR3 is TGTGCCACCAGTGATGTAGCGGGAGAGGGTGGTACGCAGTATTTT. As protein: CATSDVAGEGGTQYF.

The rearrangement joins TRBV19 to TRBJ2-1; TRBD2 is a possible D gene (6 bases). The CDR3 spans 15 residues. V lost 3 bases to trimming and J lost 10 bases, with 19 bases between them. The germline gives CDR1 LNHDA, CDR2 SQIVND (reference sequence). The CDR3 DNA follows: TGTGCCAGTAGTATTGGTAGCGGAGGGGCTCGAGAGCAGTTCTTC. It is translated as CASSIGSGGAREQFF.

Turning to this clone: A read error may account for a junction end that differs from germline. The chain combines TRBV6-5 with TRBJ2-6; TRBD1 agrees at 11 bases. The CDR3 is 15 residues long. CDR1 and CDR2 from the germline V gene are MNHEY and SVGAGI. CDR3 protein: CASSTSGTGGNVLTF. CDR3 coding DNA: TGTGCCAGCAGTACCTCCGGGACAGGGGGCAACGTCCTGACTTTC.

This clone occurred once. This chain uses TRBV4-1 with TRBJ2-7; TRBD1 matches at 8 bases. V gave up 3 bases and J gave up 3 bases; unmatched junction bases: 4. The CDR3 runs 14 residues. In germline, CDR1 is MGHRA, CDR2 YSYEKL. CDR3 bases: TGCGCCAGCAGCCATGCAGGGGGCAGCTACGAGCAGTACTTC. Encoded protein: CASSHAGGSYEQYF.

The CDR3 loop reads CASSKARASSSYEQYF. The DNA of the CDR3 is TGTGCCAGCAGCAAAGCGCGGGCCAGCAGCTCCTACGAGCAGTACTTC. The chain carries TRBV21-1 and TRBJ2-7; no DNA check was done on the table's D call, TRBD2. TRBV21-1 represents a pseudogene. This CDR3 has 16 residues.

This clone has just one count. The CDR3: CAWSVHQPRKRRSTQYF. The CDR3 DNA reads as TGTGCCTGGAGTGTACATCAGCCGAGGAAAAGAAGGTCTACGCAGTATTTT. V and J are TRBV30 and TRBJ2-3; D gene unclear. CDR1 is GTSNPN and CDR2 is SVGIG in the germline V gene (reference sequence). CDR3 length equals 17 residues. Trimming stripped 0 bases from V and 8 bases from J, with 24 bases between.

The chain carries TRBV5-4 and TRBJ2-7, with 7 bases that match TRBD1. The CDR3 is 15 residues long. Germline trimming cut 4 bases from V and 0 bases from J; bases unmatched to any gene: 7. From germline, CDR1 is SGHNT and CDR2 YYREEE (reference sequence). CDR3 in amino acids: CASSLGQSSSYEQYF. In DNA, the CDR3 is TGTGCCAGCAGCCTGGGACAGTCCAGCTCCTACGAGCAGTACTTC.

The J gene is TRBJ2-7, the V gene TRBV7-3, with 12 bases matching TRBD2. J was trimmed by 1 base and V by 5 bases; bases with no gene match: 9. Germline loops: CDR1 SGHTA, CDR2 FQGTGA. The CDR3 is made up of 17 amino acids. The CDR3 loop is CASSPRTSGAHSYEQYF. CDR3 nucleotide sequence: TGTGCCAGCAGCCCCCGGACTAGCGGGGCCCATTCCTACGAGCAGTACTTC.

This clone was found a few times. The chain carries TRBV29-1 and TRBJ1-3; D unresolved. There are 12 residues in the CDR3. The germline V gene encodes CDR1 SQVTM and CDR2 ANQGSEA. Trimming removed 4 bases from V and 4 bases from J, with 8 bases in between. DNA of the CDR3: TGCAGCGTTGCCCTGTCGGGAAACACCATATATTTT. This translates into CSVALSGNTIYF.

The rearrangement joins TRBV6-5 to TRBJ1-5; 9 bases align to TRBD1. The junction had 8 bases not matched to a gene; V was cut back by 5 bases and J by 6 bases. This CDR3 region has 15 residues. Germline CDR1 is MNHEY and CDR2 is SVGAGI. This CDR3 reads CASSPGTGKSQPQHF. CDR3 coding DNA: TGTGCCAGCAGTCCCGGGACAGGGAAAAGTCAGCCCCAGCATTTT.

This rearrangement joins TRBV7-2 to TRBJ1-1; possibly TRBD1 for D (5 bases). This CDR3 has 15 residues. Trimming took off 1 base at V and 5 bases at J, with 14 bases between the two ends. The V gene's germline CDR1 is SGHTA and CDR2 FQGNSA. CDR3 in DNA: TGTGCCAGCAGCTTAGTTGGGGCTCTGGGGACTGAAGCTTTCTTT. Residues: CASSLVGALGTEAFF.

In DNA, the CDR3 is TGTGCCAGCAGCTTGGAAGCTCTGGACAGCGGAGATTACAATGAGCAGTTCTTC. As protein: CASSLEALDSGDYNEQFF. The chain recombines TRBV11-2 with TRBJ2-1; perhaps TRBD1 as D (6 bases). Germline V gene lookup returns CDR1 SGHAT and CDR2 FQNNGV. V was cut by 3 bases and J by 4 bases, with 22 bases left in between. This CDR3 has 18 amino acids.

CDR3 nucleotide sequence: TGTGCCAGCAGCTTAACCGGCACTGAAGCTTTCTTT. It yields the protein CASSLTGTEAFF. The J gene is TRBJ1-1, the V gene TRBV6-2 or TRBV6-3; no clear D. Between the trimmed V and J ends, which lost 6 bases and 4 bases, there was a span of 9 bases. Looked up from germline, CDR1 is MNHEY and CDR2 is SVGEGT. The CDR3 length is 12 residues.

CDR3: CASSYWDRYEQYF. The DNA for the CDR3 is TGTGCCAGCAGTTACTGGGACAGATACGAGCAGTACTTC. The rearrangement joins TRBV6-6 to TRBJ2-7; TRBD1 matches 7 bases. This CDR3 is built from 13 residues. The germline V gene has CDR1 MNHNY and CDR2 SVGAGI (reference sequence). Trimming at V came to 1 base and at J to 4 bases, leaving 1 base not matched to a gene.

The chain combines TRBV7-9 with TRBJ2-7, with D maybe TRBD2 (5 bases). CDR3 size: 15 residues. Germline V gene lookup returns CDR1 SEHNR and CDR2 FQNEAQ (reference sequence). V was clipped by 5 bases and J by 1 base, with 15 bases between them. CDR3 amino acids: CASSKPGSTSYEQYF. CDR3 DNA sequence: TGTGCCAGCAGCAAACCGGGGTCGACATCCTACGAGCAGTACTTC.

The chain uses TRBV7-9 and TRBJ2-7, with 11 bases identical to TRBD1. Per germline, CDR1 SEHNR and CDR2 FQNEAQ (reference sequence). After removal of 7 bases from V and 3 bases from J, the junction contained 5 bases not matched to a gene. This CDR3 has 14 residues. For the CDR3, the DNA is TGTGCCAGCAACCCCGGGACAGGGGGCTACGAGCAGTACTTC. It translates to CASNPGTGGYEQYF.

The V call is TRBV2, the J call TRBJ2-3; 13 nucleotides align to TRBD2. Germline V gene lookup returns CDR1 SNHLY and CDR2 FYNNEI. V was pared by 6 bases and J by 0 bases, with 3 bases of the junction left unmatched. This CDR3 is 16 amino acids long. CDR3 nucleotides: TGTGCCAGCAGCAGGACTAGCGGGGGAAGCACAGATACGCAGTATTTT. Its translation is CASSRTSGGSTDTQYF.

V is TRBV7-2 and J is TRBJ2-1; possible D gene TRBD2, 6 bases. The CDR3 totals 15 residues. The germline gives CDR1 SGHTA, CDR2 FQGNSA. V was clipped by 0 bases and J by 2 bases, with 8 bases between them. The CDR3 DNA reads TGTGCCAGCAGCTTAGCCGGGAGTACCTACAATGAGCAGTTCTTC. This sequence encodes CASSLAGSTYNEQFF.

The chain uses TRBV10-3 and TRBJ2-5; TRBD2 agrees at 8 bases. J lost 2 bases, V lost 0 bases, and 5 bases had no gene match. Germline V gene sequence: CDR1 ENHRY, CDR2 SYGVKD. This CDR3 region has 16 residues. The CDR3 sequence: CAISESSGNWQETQYF. The CDR3 bases are TGTGCCATCAGTGAGTCTAGCGGGAATTGGCAAGAGACCCAGTACTTC.

The chain links TRBV4-1 to TRBJ1-2; a possible D gene is TRBD1 (5 bases). V lost 3 bases and J 2 bases, leaving 19 bases between the germline ends. The CDR3 is made up of 17 amino acids. Germline V gene data show CDR1 as MGHRA and CDR2 as YSYEKL. The CDR3 DNA is TGCGCCAGCAGCCACTCTTCCGAGAGGACAATAAACTATGGCTACACCTTC. The encoded protein is CASSHSSERTINYGYTF.